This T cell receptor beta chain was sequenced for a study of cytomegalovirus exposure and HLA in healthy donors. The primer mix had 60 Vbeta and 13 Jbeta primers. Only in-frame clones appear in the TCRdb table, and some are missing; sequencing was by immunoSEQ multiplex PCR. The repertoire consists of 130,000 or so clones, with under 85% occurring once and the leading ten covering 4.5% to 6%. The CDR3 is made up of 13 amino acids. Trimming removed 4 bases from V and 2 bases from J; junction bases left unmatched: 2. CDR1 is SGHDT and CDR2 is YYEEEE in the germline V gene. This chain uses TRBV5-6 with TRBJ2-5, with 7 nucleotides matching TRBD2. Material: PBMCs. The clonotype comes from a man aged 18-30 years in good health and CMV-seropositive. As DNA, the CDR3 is TGTGCCAGCAGCCGGCGGGGGCAAGAGACCCAGTACTTC. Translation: CASSRRGQETQYF.